A single sample is the source of the 27 T cell receptor beta chains below, sequenced in a study of PD-1 blockade in classical Hodgkin lymphoma. The repertoire was sequenced with immunoSEQ multiplex PCR; TCRdb's copy has only in-frame clones and lacks some. The sample yields roughly 90,000 clones, approximately 86% seen once. The time point here: cycle 4 day 1 (C4D1), after 6 weeks of nivolumab. Exposure to brentuximab vedotin varied, and each patient had relapsed following autologous stem cell transplantation. The sequenced sample was peripheral blood mononuclear cells (PBMCs), obtained before the fourth cycle of nivolumab. The receptors were gathered from a human donor with classical Hodgkin lymphoma.

Only one count was recorded for this clone. This chain joins TRBV28 and TRBJ2-6; D may be TRBD1 or TRBD2 (5 bases each). Trimming left V 6 bases short and J 0 bases short, with 15 bases between. The CDR3 length is 17 residues. Germline values: CDR1 MDHEN, CDR2 SYDVKM. The CDR3 reads CASRGDEYDSGANVLTF. DNA for the CDR3: TGTGCCAGCAGGGGGGACGAATACGACTCTGGGGCCAACGTCCTGACTTTC.

The chain is built from TRBV5-6 and TRBJ2-7; no reliable D call. Trimming removed 0 bases from V and 2 bases from J, with 15 bases in between. CDR1 and CDR2 from the germline V gene are SGHDT and YYEEEE. There are 16 residues in the CDR3. The CDR3 DNA follows: TGTGCCAGCAGCTTGGATGGTGTAAGTCGCGCCTACGAGCAGTACTTC. Amino acid sequence: CASSLDGVSRAYEQYF.

This clone has just one count. The rearrangement joins TRBV10-3 to TRBJ2-2, with 12 bases identical to TRBD2. Trimming at V came to 10 bases and at J to 5 bases, leaving 5 bases not matched to a gene. The CDR3 totals 14 residues. Looked up from germline, CDR1 is ENHRY and CDR2 is SYGVKD. The CDR3, as DNA: TGTGCCACCAGACTAGCGGGAGTTACCGGGGAGCTGTTTTTT. It translates to CATRLAGVTGELFF.

The chain links TRBV30 to TRBJ1-2; D remains unclear. Trimming shortened V by 5 bases and J by 3 bases, and 13 bases separated the two germline ends. This CDR3 has 13 residues. CDR1 GTSNPN and CDR2 SVGIG come from the germline V gene (reference sequence). The CDR3 nucleotides read TGTGCCTGGTTTGGGGTGAATGACTATGGCTACACCTTC. Translation gives CAWFGVNDYGYTF.

This chain joins TRBV5-5 and TRBJ2-1; a possible D gene is TRBD2 (6 bases). Germline lookup yields CDR1 SGHKS and CDR2 YYEKEE (reference sequence). V was cut by 3 bases and J by 2 bases, with 6 bases left in between. The CDR3 loop spans 13 amino acids. DNA of the CDR3: TGTGCCAGCAGCTGGACTACCTACAATGAGCAGTTCTTC. It yields the protein CASSWTTYNEQFF.

This rearrangement joins TRBV19 to TRBJ2-1, with 9 bases lining up with TRBD2. The CDR3 covers 20 residues. Trimming took 0 bases from V and 13 from J; bases not matched to a gene: 25. In germline, CDR1 is LNHDA, CDR2 SQIVND (reference sequence). CDR3 sequence reads: CASSIDAPGGLSGRPGGQFF. The DNA for the CDR3 is TGTGCCAGTAGTATAGACGCCCCCGGGGGTTTAAGCGGGAGGCCCGGAGGTCAGTTCTTC.

The rearrangement joins TRBV20-1 to TRBJ2-7; D may be TRBD2 (5 bases). The CDR3 totals 11 residues. V shed 8 bases and J shed 1 base, with 9 bases lying between them. Germline CDR1 is DFQATT and CDR2 is SNEGSKA (reference sequence). The CDR3 region is CSSGPSYEQYF. The CDR3 DNA reads as TGCAGTAGCGGCCCGTCCTACGAGCAGTACTTC.

By its share, this clone is medium-sized. The V call is TRBV29-1, the J call TRBJ1-2; a weak D match, TRBD1 (5 bases). The germline gives CDR1 SQVTM, CDR2 ANQGSEA. The V end was cut by 7 bases, the J end by 2 bases, with 23 bases between. This CDR3 is built from 16 residues. CDR3 nucleotide sequence: TGCAGCGCCTACACACGACAGCACGGCTCCAACTATGGCTACACCTTC. Its translation is CSAYTRQHGSNYGYTF.

The CDR3 here is CAWGLLAGGGEQYF. CDR3 in DNA: TGTGCCTGGGGCCTCCTAGCGGGAGGGGGAGAGCAGTACTTC. The chain has TRBV30 and TRBJ2-7, with TRBD2 identical over 12 bases. The CDR3 has 14 amino acids. Germline CDR1 GTSNPN, CDR2 SVGIG (reference sequence). The trim removed 5 bases at V and 7 bases at J, leaving 9 bases unmatched. Full variable domain (missing parts from reference TRBV30 and TRBJ2-7): SQTIHQWPATLVQPVGSPLSLECTVEGTSNPNLYWYRQAAGRGLQLLFYSVGIGQISSEVPQNLSASRPQDRQFILSSKKLLLSDSGFYLCAWGLLAGGGEQYFGPGTRLTVT.

This clone was counted between two and nine times. This chain joins TRBV2 and TRBJ2-7; TRBD1 matches 7 bases. The CDR3 length is 14 residues. V dropped 5 bases and J dropped 0; count of bases not matched to a gene: 4. The V gene's germline CDR1 is SNHLY and CDR2 FYNNEI. This CDR3 reads CASSWDSFSYEQYF. In DNA, the CDR3 is TGTGCCAGCAGTTGGGACAGTTTCTCCTACGAGCAGTACTTC.

The rearrangement links TRBV7-6 to TRBJ2-3; TRBD2 aligns across 7 bases. CDR1 is SGHVS and CDR2 is FNYEAQ in the germline V gene. V dropped 5 bases and J dropped 8; count of bases not matched to a gene: 7. There are 13 residues in the CDR3. CDR3 sequence reads: CASSPESSGTQYF. In DNA form, the CDR3 reads TGTGCCAGCAGCCCCGAATCTAGCGGTACGCAGTATTTT. Full variable domain (rest looked up from reference TRBV7-6 and TRBJ2-3): GAGVSQSPRYKVTKRGQDVALRCDPISGHVSLYWYRQALGQGPEFLTYFNYEAQQDKSGLPNDRFSAERPEGSISTLTIQRTEQRDSAMYRCASSPESSGTQYFGPGTRLTVL.

This chain connects TRBV7-3 to TRBJ2-1, with 8 nucleotides matching TRBD1. Trimming took 6 bases from V and 10 from J; bases not matched to a gene: 8. This CDR3 spans 13 amino acids. Germline V gene lookup returns CDR1 SGHTA and CDR2 FQGTGA. CDR3 amino acids: CASSSQGAGEQFF. Here the CDR3 DNA reads TGTGCCAGCAGTTCCCAGGGGGCAGGGGAGCAGTTCTTC.

The chain has TRBV28 and TRBJ2-1; tentatively, D is TRBD2 (5 bases). This CDR3 has 14 residues. Germline CDR1 MDHEN, CDR2 SYDVKM. V dropped 8 bases and J dropped 6 bases, with 17 bases sitting between them. The CDR3 region is CASCLPMRVNEQFF. In nucleotides, the CDR3 is TGTGCCAGCTGTCTACCGATGAGGGTCAATGAGCAGTTCTTC.

The J gene is TRBJ2-1, the V gene TRBV18; D may be TRBD1 (6 bases). CDR3 length: 15 amino acids. CDR1 is KGHSH and CDR2 is LQKENI in the germline V gene. V was clipped by 3 bases and J by 5 bases, with 14 bases between them. The CDR3 DNA reads as TGTGCCAGCTCACCCTCAGGGGTAAAAAACAATGAGCAGTTCTTC. Protein product: CASSPSGVKNNEQFF.

This clone showed up just a few times. The genes are TRBV7-2 and TRBJ2-7, with 15 bases aligning to TRBD2. The CDR3 length is 19 residues. J was trimmed by 0 bases and V by 6 bases; bases with no gene match: 12. The germline V gene encodes CDR1 SGHTA and CDR2 FQGNSA. This CDR3 is CASRHGGGLAGGTSYEQYF. CDR3 sequence (DNA): TGTGCCAGCAGACACGGCGGGGGACTAGCGGGAGGTACCTCCTACGAGCAGTACTTC.

The V call is TRBV5-5, the J call TRBJ1-4; 7 nucleotides align to TRBD1. Germline V gene lookup returns CDR1 SGHKS and CDR2 YYEKEE (reference sequence). CDR3 length: 16 residues. With 0 bases clipped from V and 5 bases from J, the junction kept 7 bases outside the gene matches. This CDR3 is CASSLDPGGGNEKLFF. CDR3 bases: TGTGCCAGCAGCTTGGATCCAGGGGGAGGGAATGAAAAACTGTTTTTT.

This chain connects TRBV14 to TRBJ2-5; D gene unclear. Deletions cut 0 bases from V and 4 bases from J, with 15 bases between. Looked up from germline, CDR1 is SGHDN and CDR2 is FVKESK. CDR3 length: 16 amino acids. CDR3 loop: CASSQDIGSRAETQYF. In nucleotides, the CDR3 is TGTGCCAGCAGCCAAGATATCGGCAGCCGGGCAGAGACCCAGTACTTC.

CDR3 residues: CASSRRASSYEQYF. The CDR3 region has the DNA TGTGCCAGCAGCCGCCGGGCAAGCTCCTACGAGCAGTACTTC. This chain links TRBV7-2 with TRBJ2-7; D gene unclear. CDR3 length equals 14 residues. V lost 5 bases and J 0 bases, leaving 11 bases between the germline ends. The germline CDR1 and CDR2 sequences are SGHTA and FQGNSA.

This clone showed up just once. The V call is TRBV7-9, the J call TRBJ2-7, with D maybe TRBD2 (6 bases). The germline gives CDR1 SEHNR, CDR2 FQNEAQ (reference sequence). V was trimmed by 7 bases and J by 7 bases, leaving 17 bases between them. This CDR3 comprises 13 residues. The CDR3 sequence: CASTHGRLGEQYF. CDR3 nucleotide sequence: TGTGCCAGCACACACGGGAGACTGGGGGAGCAGTACTTC.

The chain has TRBV27 and TRBJ2-7; 8 nucleotides align to TRBD2. J gave up 3 bases and V 3 bases, and 7 bases lay outside the gene matches. The germline V gene has CDR1 MNHEY and CDR2 SMNVEV (reference sequence). The CDR3 contains 15 residues. CDR3: CASSFSGGTYYEQYF. As DNA, the CDR3 is TGTGCCAGCAGTTTTTCGGGGGGGACTTACTACGAGCAGTACTTC.

This clone has a single count. The chain combines TRBV9 with TRBJ2-1; the match to TRBD2 covers 9 bases. Germline V gives CDR1 SGDLS, CDR2 YYNGEE. The junction had 10 bases not matched to a gene; V was cut back by 2 bases and J by 7 bases. The CDR3 consists of 16 residues. CDR3 amino acids: CASSVAGGPVTNEQFF. As DNA, the CDR3 is TGTGCCAGCAGCGTGGCGGGAGGGCCAGTAACGAATGAGCAGTTCTTC.

The V gene is TRBV2, the J gene TRBJ2-5, with a weak D call TRBD2 (5 bases). CDR3 length: 13 amino acids. In germline, CDR1 is SNHLY, CDR2 FYNNEI. Trimming pared 4 bases from V and 2 bases from J, leaving 8 bases between. CDR3 in DNA: TGTGCCAGCAGTGGAGGGATTCAAGAGACCCAGTACTTC. Translating gives CASSGGIQETQYF.

CDR3 sequence: CASSVPPGSRDTEAFF. CDR3 bases: TGTGCCAGTAGTGTGCCCCCGGGGTCAAGAGACACTGAAGCTTTCTTT. This chain connects TRBV19 to TRBJ1-1, with D unclear. The CDR3 runs 16 residues. Germline values: CDR1 LNHDA, CDR2 SQIVND (reference sequence). V gave up 5 bases and J gave up 3 bases, with 19 bases separating them.

The J gene is TRBJ2-2, the V gene TRBV19; 11 bases are shared with TRBD1. V shed 4 bases and J 5 bases; nucleotides not matched to a gene: 9. Per the germline V gene, CDR1 is LNHDA and CDR2 is SQIVND (reference sequence). The CDR3 has 17 amino acids. The CDR3 region has the DNA TGTGCCAGTAGTAGGCGGACAGGGGGCTTTCATACCGGGGAGCTGTTTTTT. It encodes CASSRRTGGFHTGELFF.

The chain combines TRBV28 with TRBJ2-7; D is perhaps TRBD2 (6 bases). V was cut by 5 bases and J by 0 bases, with 14 bases left in between. Per the germline V gene, CDR1 is MDHEN and CDR2 is SYDVKM. CDR3 length: 15 amino acids. The CDR3 spells CASSHLAGSSYEQYF. DNA for the CDR3: TGTGCCAGCAGTCACCTGGCGGGAAGCTCCTACGAGCAGTACTTC.

The chain carries TRBV10-3 and TRBJ1-1; D remains unclear. Germline V gives CDR1 ENHRY, CDR2 SYGVKD. The germline V and J ends were trimmed by 6 bases and 1 base, with 12 bases remaining between them. The CDR3 runs to 14 residues. The DNA of the CDR3 is TGTGCCATCAGAACTATCCGGGAGAACACTGAAGCTTTCTTT. This codes for CAIRTIRENTEAFF.

This chain links TRBV9 with TRBJ2-1; 12 nucleotides match TRBD2. The V and J ends lost 0 bases and 3 bases, in that order; junction bases with no gene match: 4. Germline CDR1 reads SGDLS; CDR2 reads YYNGEE. CDR3 length: 17 amino acids. CDR3 in amino acids: CASSVGGTSGFYNEQFF. CDR3 bases: TGTGCCAGCAGCGTAGGTGGGACTAGCGGGTTCTACAATGAGCAGTTCTTC.